This T cell receptor beta chain originates from a study of OX40 agonist ivuxolimab in advanced cancers. Overall study: Intravenous ivuxolimab at 0.01 to 10 mg/kg was given to patients every 2 weeks. Dose-escalation cases comprised hepatocellular carcinoma, melanoma, renal cell or head and neck cancer.

Germline V lookup: CDR1 LNHDA, CDR2 SQIVND (reference sequence). V was cut by 0 bases and J by 3 bases, with 14 bases left in between. The CDR3 length is 16 residues. Autoimmune disease history or systemic immunosuppression disqualified patients. The method was immunoSEQ multiplex PCR; TCRdb's version includes in-frame clones alone and lacks a portion of them. The sample lists some 10,000 clones; around 80% were seen once. This TCR came from an adult with an advanced solid tumor such as melanoma, head and neck, liver or kidney cancer. Source: CD4+ or CD8+ T cells sorted from blood, taken in a trial of the OX40 agonist ivuxolimab. This chain uses TRBV19 with TRBJ1-1, with D possibly TRBD1 on 6 matching bases. CDR3 sequence reads: CASSIDHRDGDTEAFF. DNA of the CDR3: TGTGCCAGTAGTATAGACCACAGGGACGGGGACACTGAAGCTTTCTTT.